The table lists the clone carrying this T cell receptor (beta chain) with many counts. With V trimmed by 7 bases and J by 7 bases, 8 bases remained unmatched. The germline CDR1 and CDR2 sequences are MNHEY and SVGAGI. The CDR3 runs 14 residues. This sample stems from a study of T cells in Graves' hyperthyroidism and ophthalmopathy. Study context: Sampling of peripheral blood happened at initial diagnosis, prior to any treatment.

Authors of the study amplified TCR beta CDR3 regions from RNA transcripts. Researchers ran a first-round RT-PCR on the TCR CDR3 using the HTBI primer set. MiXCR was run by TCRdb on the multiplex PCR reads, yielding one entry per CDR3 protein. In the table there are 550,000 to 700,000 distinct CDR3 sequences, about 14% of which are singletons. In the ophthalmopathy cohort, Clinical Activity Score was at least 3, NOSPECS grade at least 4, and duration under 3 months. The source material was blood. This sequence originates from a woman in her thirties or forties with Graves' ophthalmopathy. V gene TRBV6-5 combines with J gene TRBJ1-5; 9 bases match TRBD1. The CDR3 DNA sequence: TGTGCCAGCACCACGGGACAGGGTGAACAGCCCCAGCATTTT. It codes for CASTTGQGEQPQHF.